Sequencing of this T cell receptor (beta chain) was carried out in a study of CD8 T cells in ankylosing spondylitis. Trimming cost V 5 bases and J 4 bases, with 13 bases left between them. The CDR3 totals 14 residues. Germline values: CDR1 SGHTA, CDR2 FQGNSA. Preparation of TCR beta libraries was done by quantitative 5'-RACE with molecular barcodes. TCRdb reprocessed the 5' RACE reads via MiXCR and lists one record per CDR3 protein. The sample has about 840,000 distinct CDR3 sequences; roughly 10% are singletons. Study conclusions and caveats: CD8+ by phenotype, disease-linked clones were relatively rare in peripheral blood. It was reported that disease-linked clones were significantly enriched in matched ankylosing spondylitis synovial fluid. Blood of patients with ankylosing spondylitis appeared to be characterized by a TCR beta motif of several highly homologous variants.

In its sample, this clonotype was seen a few times. What it recognizes is unknown. The chain combines TRBV7-2 with TRBJ2-3; D ambiguous. The sequenced sample consisted of blood, either unsorted or a sorted T cell fraction (not recorded which). The TCR originated in a male donor with ankylosing spondylitis. CDR3 residues: CASSPQNLPDTQYF. In nucleotides, the CDR3 is TGTGCCAGCAGCCCCCAGAATTTGCCAGATACGCAGTATTTT.